This T cell receptor beta chain is from a study of T cells in Graves' hyperthyroidism and ophthalmopathy. Amplified TCR beta CDR3 regions derived from RNA transcripts. The TCR CDR3 first-round RT-PCR relied on the HTBI primer set. TCRdb redid the calling of the multiplex PCR reads with MiXCR, one entry per CDR3 protein. Of about 610,000 distinct CDR3 sequences listed, roughly 14% are singletons. This clonotype has a count of ten or more. The CDR3 sequence is 15 residues long. Germline-derived CDR1 and CDR2 are SEHNR and FQNEAQ (reference sequence). V shed 5 bases, J shed 4 bases, and the junction held 7 bases outside the gene matches.

The sequence derives from a woman aged 35 to 49 with Graves' ophthalmopathy. Specimen: blood. The rearrangement joins TRBV7-9 to TRBJ2-7, with 11 bases lining up with TRBD2. CDR3 coding DNA: TGTGCCAGCAGCCCTACTAGCGGGAGATTGTACGAGCAGTACTTC. Encoded protein: CASSPTSGRLYEQYF.